The table lists the clone carrying this T cell receptor (beta chain) with a count of one. The CDR3 is made up of 13 amino acids. Germline CDR1 and CDR2: SGHRS and YFSETQ. Trimming left V 2 bases short and J 6 bases short, with 12 bases between. These data come from a study of cytomegalovirus exposure and HLA in healthy donors. Study as a whole: The same platform was used for the 110 or so validation repertoires and the roughly 730 first-cohort repertoires, a later analysis reported.

TCRdb's copy holds only in-frame clones and misses some; the assay was immunoSEQ multiplex PCR. Here the sample spans about 350,000 clones, roughly 87% being singletons. The chain couples TRBV5-1 to TRBJ2-7, with D possibly TRBD2 on 6 matching bases. The TCR was taken from a woman aged 25 to 45 in good health and CMV-seropositive. Sequencing was performed on PBMCs. The CDR3: CASSLPGAREQYF. For the CDR3, the DNA is TGCGCCAGCAGCTTACCGGGAGCGCGCGAGCAGTACTTC.